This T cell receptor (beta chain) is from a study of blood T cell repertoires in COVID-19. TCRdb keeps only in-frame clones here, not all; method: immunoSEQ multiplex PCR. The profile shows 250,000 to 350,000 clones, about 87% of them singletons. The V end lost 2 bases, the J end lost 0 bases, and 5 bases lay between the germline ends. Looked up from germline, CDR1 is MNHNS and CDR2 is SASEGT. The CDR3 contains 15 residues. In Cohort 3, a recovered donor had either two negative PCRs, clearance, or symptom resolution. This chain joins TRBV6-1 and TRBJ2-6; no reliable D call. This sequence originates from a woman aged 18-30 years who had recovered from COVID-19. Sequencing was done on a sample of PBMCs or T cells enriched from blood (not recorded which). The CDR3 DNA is TGTGCCAGCAGTGAACACAGCTCTGGGGCCAACGTCCTGACTTTC. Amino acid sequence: CASSEHSSGANVLTF.